This T cell receptor (beta chain) was sequenced for a study of T cell repertoires in cytomegalovirus infection. This clonotype was counted many times. TCRdb reanalysed the reads using MiXCR and keeps one entry per CDR3 protein. The profile shows 300,000 to 400,000 distinct CDR3 sequences, approximately 9.5% of them singletons. The germline gives CDR1 SGHAT, CDR2 FQNNGV. This CDR3 has 14 residues. The V and J ends lost 5 bases and 3 bases respectively, with 14 bases between them. The chain joins TRBV11-2 to TRBJ2-7, with TRBD1 as a possible D gene (6 bases). Sequencing input: PBMCs. This TCR came from a human donor in good health (CMV status not recorded). Some clones in this sample may be carry-over from other donors' samples. CDR3 DNA sequence: TGTGCCAGCAGCCCGGGGCCAGGGGACTACGAGCAGTACTTC. It yields the protein CASSPGPGDYEQYF.